These 20 T cell receptor beta chains originate from one sample sequenced in a study of monozygotic twins with inflammatory bowel disease. TCRdb re-called the 5' RACE reads and shows each CDR3 protein once, DNA omitted. The sample has about 140,000 distinct CDR3 sequences; the top ten hold 1% to 1.5%. The source material was blood. The receptors shown here come from a human donor with ulcerative colitis or Crohn's disease, or a healthy co-twin of an affected twin (not recorded which).

The chain is built from TRBV5-1 and TRBJ1-2. Germline V gives CDR1 SGHRS, CDR2 YFSETQ. CDR3 size: 13 residues. The CDR3 region is CASSPGPERGYTF.

The V gene is TRBV5-1, the J gene TRBJ2-5. This CDR3 comprises 13 residues. Germline loops: CDR1 SGHRS, CDR2 YFSETQ. The CDR3 loop is CASSLEAEDAQYF.

The V and J genes are TRBV19 and TRBJ2-5. Germline lookup yields CDR1 LNHDA and CDR2 SQIVND (reference sequence). There are 14 residues in the CDR3. The CDR3 region is CASSRGSTKETQYF.

The V and J genes are TRBV6-5 and TRBJ1-5. The CDR3 totals 12 residues. Germline CDR1 and CDR2: MNHEY and SVGAGI. CDR3: CASSRLNQPQHF.

V gene TRBV5-4 combines with J gene TRBJ2-2. CDR3 length: 15 residues. Germline V gene lookup returns CDR1 SGHNT and CDR2 YYREEE (reference sequence). CDR3 sequence: CASSLVGANTGELFF.

The rearrangement uses TRBV12-3 or TRBV12-4 and TRBJ2-1; as DNA is missing, the TRBD2 call by TCRdb cannot be tested. There are 15 residues in the CDR3. The CDR3 reads CASSFLAGTYNEQFF.

V is TRBV7-2 and J is TRBJ1-6; as DNA is missing, the TRBD1 call by TCRdb cannot be tested. Germline-derived CDR1 and CDR2 are SGHTA and FQGNSA. This CDR3 comprises 14 residues. CDR3: CASRQGSYNSPLHF.

The chain is built from TRBV20-1 and TRBJ2-5; TCRdb calls TRBD2, which cannot be checked without DNA. The germline V gene encodes CDR1 DFQATT and CDR2 SNEGSKA (reference sequence). This CDR3 has 14 residues. CDR3 sequence reads: CSAAGTSGIETQYF.

This chain uses TRBV14 with TRBJ1-5. This CDR3 is 14 amino acids long. Germline V gives CDR1 SGHDN, CDR2 FVKESK. The CDR3 sequence: CASSQAGLNQPQHF.

This sequence joins TRBV9 and TRBJ1-5; with no DNA, the TCRdb D assignment of TRBD1 cannot be verified. The germline V gene encodes CDR1 SGDLS and CDR2 YYNGEE. The CDR3 sequence is 16 residues long. The CDR3 here is CASSLGTGDNNQPQHF.

The chain combines TRBV6-5 with TRBJ1-2. The V gene's germline CDR1 is MNHEY and CDR2 SVGAGI. The CDR3 is 15 amino acids. CDR3 loop: CASSHRQGEGYGYTF.

V gene TRBV10-3 combines with J gene TRBJ2-7; checking the TCRdb D call of TRBD2 is not possible without DNA. Germline-derived CDR1 and CDR2 are ENHRY and SYGVKD. The CDR3 has 13 residues. The chain's CDR3 is CAIAGLPLGEQYF.

The chain has TRBV19 and TRBJ2-5; TCRdb's assignment of TRBD1 cannot be checked, as there is no DNA. This CDR3 is built from 12 residues. Germline assignment: CDR1 LNHDA and CDR2 SQIVND (reference sequence). The CDR3: CATGQGQETQYF.

The chain employs TRBV12-3 or TRBV12-4 and TRBJ2-2; lacking DNA, the TRBD1 call made by TCRdb goes unchecked. CDR3 size: 15 residues. The CDR3: CASSRQGTDTGELFF.

The rearrangement links TRBV7-3 to TRBJ2-1; TCRdb gives TRBD1 as the D gene, but with no DNA this cannot be confirmed. Germline V gene lookup returns CDR1 SGHTA and CDR2 FQGTGA. The CDR3 loop spans 14 amino acids. The CDR3 region is CASSPVGPDNEQFF.

The rearrangement joins TRBV10-3 to TRBJ2-1. CDR1 ENHRY and CDR2 SYGVKD come from the germline V gene. The CDR3 length is 14 residues. The CDR3 loop reads CAITRQDSYNEQFF.

The gene calls are TRBV7-2 and TRBJ2-2; absent DNA, TCRdb's TRBD2 call cannot be checked. The CDR3 runs to 15 residues. Germline lookup yields CDR1 SGHTA and CDR2 FQGNSA. CDR3 sequence: CASRKEGTNTGELFF.

The chain's CDR3 is CASSISVDTANYEQYF. The chain links TRBV19 to TRBJ2-7; TCRdb picks TRBD2, but there is no DNA to check that call. In germline, CDR1 is LNHDA, CDR2 SQIVND (reference sequence). CDR3 length: 16 residues.

The chain couples TRBV15 to TRBJ1-4; TCRdb's D call of TRBD1 is untestable without DNA. There are 13 residues in the CDR3. Germline V gene sequence: CDR1 LNHNV, CDR2 YYDKDF (reference sequence). CDR3 sequence: CATARDKNEKLFF. Full variable domain (remainder filled in from reference TRBV15 and TRBJ1-4): DAMVIQNPRYQVTQFGKPVTLSCSQTLNHNVMYWYQQKSSQAPKLLFHYYDKDFNNEADTPDNFQSRRPNTSFCFLDIRSPGLGDTAMYLCATARDKNEKLFFGSGTQLSVL.

The J gene is TRBJ2-2, the V gene TRBV20-1; TCRdb gives TRBD2 as the D gene, but with no DNA this cannot be confirmed. The CDR3 has 17 residues. Germline V gives CDR1 DFQATT, CDR2 SNEGSKA (reference sequence). CDR3 residues: CSARDLAGPGNTGELFF.